The 16 T cell receptor beta chains below all came from one sample that was sequenced in a study of radiotherapy plus CTLA-4 blockade in lung cancer. TCRdb's copy holds only in-frame clones and misses some; the assay was immunoSEQ multiplex PCR. The profile shows about 91,000 clones, roughly 78% of them singletons. The sample in question was peripheral blood, obtained from a patient treated with radiotherapy plus ipilimumab. These receptors all come from a human donor with non-small cell lung cancer that progressed on radiotherapy plus ipilimumab.

This clone has only a few counts. The chain is built from TRBV28 and TRBJ2-7; 7 positions match TRBD2. This CDR3 has 17 residues. Trimming cost V 6 bases and J 0 bases; bases outside gene matches: 14. The germline V gene has CDR1 MDHEN and CDR2 SYDVKM. The CDR3 region is CASRGLVRGPTSYEQYF. CDR3 DNA: TGTGCCAGCAGAGGACTAGTTCGAGGGCCCACCTCCTACGAGCAGTACTTC.

V gene TRBV18 combines with J gene TRBJ2-7, with D possibly TRBD1 on 7 matching bases. The CDR3 spans 13 residues. From germline, CDR1 is KGHSH and CDR2 LQKENI. Trimming removed 3 bases from V and 6 bases from J, with 12 bases in between. The CDR3 sequence: CASSPSQGGEQYF. The CDR3 DNA is TGTGCCAGCTCACCTTCTCAGGGGGGCGAGCAGTACTTC.

The rearrangement uses TRBV19 and TRBJ1-2; no reliable D call. Germline CDR1 LNHDA, CDR2 SQIVND (reference sequence). The V end was cut by 2 bases, the J end by 6 bases, with 4 bases between. The CDR3 is made up of 11 amino acids. CDR3 sequence reads: CASSIRDGYTF. In nucleotides, the CDR3 is TGTGCCAGTAGTATAAGGGATGGCTACACCTTC.

The chain combines TRBV19 with TRBJ2-2; D is undetermined. The V end was cut by 4 bases, the J end by 1 base, with 16 bases between. The length of the CDR3 is 17 residues. Germline V gene data show CDR1 as LNHDA and CDR2 as SQIVND (reference sequence). The CDR3 region is CASSTATWTVNTGELFF. CDR3 nucleotides: TGTGCCAGTAGTACGGCCACTTGGACGGTGAACACCGGGGAGCTGTTTTTT.

This clone was seen more than once but under ten times. The chain uses TRBV7-8 and TRBJ2-1; D not resolved. Trimming shortened V by 1 base and J by 2 bases, and 9 bases separated the two germline ends. CDR1 SGHVS and CDR2 FQNEAQ come from the germline V gene. The CDR3 consists of 15 residues. DNA of the CDR3: TGTGCCAGCAGCTTAGGGACGGCCACCTACAATGAGCAGTTCTTC. Amino acids: CASSLGTATYNEQFF.

The V and J genes are TRBV7-2 and TRBJ2-1, with a possible D match to TRBD2 (6 bases). Germline V gene lookup returns CDR1 SGHTA and CDR2 FQGNSA. V lost 5 bases and J 5 bases, leaving 10 bases between the germline ends. The CDR3 runs to 13 residues. The CDR3 nucleotides read TGTGCCAGCAGCCTACTAGCCAACAATGAGCAGTTCTTC. Protein product: CASSLLANNEQFF.

The gene calls are TRBV5-1 and TRBJ2-7; D tentatively reads TRBD1 or TRBD2 (5 bases each). This CDR3 region has 13 residues. Germline V gives CDR1 SGHRS, CDR2 YFSETQ. The ends were cut back, 1 base at V and 4 bases at J, with 9 bases in the middle. CDR3 nucleotide sequence: TGCGCCAGCAGCTTGTGGGGGAGATACGAGCAGTACTTC. It codes for CASSLWGRYEQYF.

The rearrangement uses TRBV6-5 and TRBJ1-1; no clear D. CDR1 is MNHEY, CDR2 SVGAGI, per germline. This CDR3 contains 14 residues. V shed 4 bases and J shed 1 base, with 10 bases lying between them. DNA of the CDR3: TGTGCCAGCAGTTCTCGGACGGGGAACACTGAAGCTTTCTTT. Translation gives CASSSRTGNTEAFF.

This chain connects TRBV10-3 to TRBJ1-1; 8 nucleotides align to TRBD1. Germline CDR1 reads ENHRY; CDR2 reads SYGVKD. V trimming: 9 bases; J trimming: 3 bases; junction bases outside the gene matches: 3. CDR3 length: 12 amino acids. As DNA, the CDR3 is TGTGCCATTGGACAGGGAGACACTGAAGCTTTCTTT. Translating gives CAIGQGDTEAFF.

Written as DNA, the CDR3 is TGTGCCAGCAGTGATAGGGCCAGCTACGAGCAGTACTTC. Encoded protein: CASSDRASYEQYF. The V gene is TRBV6-1, the J gene TRBJ2-7; D remains unclear. The germline CDR1 and CDR2 sequences are MNHNS and SASEGT. The V end was cut by 3 bases, the J end by 3 bases, with 9 bases between. This CDR3 has 13 amino acids.

In regard to this clone: At one end, the junction sequence differs from germline, possibly due to a read error. The V call is TRBV28, the J call TRBJ2-3, with 9 bases matching TRBD1. The CDR3 extends over 15 amino acids. The germline gives CDR1 MDHEN, CDR2 SYDVKM. CDR3 nucleotide sequence: TGTGCCAGCGGTTTTTACAGGGGGCTGGCAGATACGCAGTATTTT. It codes for CASGFYRGLADTQYF.

The gene calls are TRBV7-2 and TRBJ2-1; TRBD1 is a possible D gene (6 bases). Germline CDR1 and CDR2: SGHTA and FQGNSA. This CDR3 has 17 amino acids. With 5 bases removed from V and 8 bases from J, the gap between germline ends came to 25 bases. In nucleotides, the CDR3 is TGTGCCAGCAGCCAGCTTATGGCGCAGGGGTTAACGGATGAGCAGTTCTTC. As protein: CASSQLMAQGLTDEQFF. Variable domain in full (rest from reference TRBV7-2 and TRBJ2-1): GAGVSQSPSNKVTEKGKDVELRCDPISGHTALYWYRQSLGQGLEFLIYFQGNSAPDKSGLPSDRFSAERTGGSVSTLTIQRTQQEDSAVYLCASSQLMAQGLTDEQFFGPGTRLTVL.

This clone was counted a single time. V is TRBV7-9 and J is TRBJ2-1; weak D call: TRBD1 (6 bases). The CDR3 totals 15 residues. V was trimmed by 5 bases and J by 10 bases, leaving 21 bases between them. Germline V gene lookup returns CDR1 SEHNR and CDR2 FQNEAQ (reference sequence). CDR3 residues: CASSLTSKQGLEQFF. CDR3 in DNA: TGTGCCAGCAGCCTTACTAGTAAACAGGGTCTCGAGCAGTTCTTC.

This clone was seen ten or more times. V is TRBV6-5 and J is TRBJ2-7; D is possibly TRBD1 (5 bases). V lost 6 bases and J lost 1, with 7 bases in between. The CDR3 spans 12 residues. Germline-derived CDR1 and CDR2 are MNHEY and SVGAGI. The DNA of the CDR3 is TGTGCCAGCAGAGACAGTTCCTACGAGCAGTACTTC. It specifies CASRDSSYEQYF.

J is TRBJ1-4 and V is TRBV9, with D possibly matching TRBD1 (6 bases). V lost 3 bases and J 3 bases, leaving 9 bases between the germline ends. Germline V gives CDR1 SGDLS, CDR2 YYNGEE. The CDR3 consists of 14 residues. In nucleotides, the CDR3 is TGTGCCAGCAGCGCGGGACATTCTAATGAAAAACTGTTTTTT. This translates into CASSAGHSNEKLFF.

This clone came up a few times. The chain has TRBV7-2 and TRBJ1-2; D not resolved. Per the germline V gene, CDR1 is SGHTA and CDR2 is FQGNSA. Trimming left V 5 bases short and J 8 bases short, with 15 bases between. The CDR3 length is 13 residues. CDR3 region: CASSPHPLGGYTF. The CDR3, as DNA: TGTGCCAGCAGCCCCCACCCTTTGGGGGGCTACACCTTC.